This T cell receptor (beta chain) was observed in a study of T cells after yellow fever vaccination (dated by TCRdb to the late 2010s). Concerning the study at large: Libraries from fractions with low cell numbers were prepared with the SMART-Seq v4 Ultra Low Input RNA kit. Blood was collected at multiple timepoints before and after primary and secondary immunization, and bulk PBMC replicates and cell subsets were isolated. To follow T-cell clones before and after primary and booster YFV17D yellow fever vaccination, bulk TCR alpha and beta repertoires were sequenced over time. Two healthy male donors, one aged 18 to 29 and one aged 30 to 39 years, were included in the cohort.

In regard to this clonotype: The antigen it binds to is not known. Base qualities are not provided; no much larger clone lies one nucleotide away.

The sequencing machine was an Illumina NovaSeq 6000. TCR cDNA was synthesized by 5'RACE template switching, which introduced a universal primer site and unique molecular identifiers. cDNA synthesis was primed from both the TCR alpha and TCR beta constant segments. Two PCR steps were used to amplify libraries, with sample barcodes and sequencing adapters being added in the second step. Sequencing of the libraries was done on either Illumina HiSeq 2500 (2x100 bp) or NovaSeq (2x150 bp). The authors' analysis ran thus. Reads were demultiplexed and collapsed into UMI consensus sequences with MIGEC, and V(D)J alignment was performed with MiXCR. Clonotypes responding to the vaccine were identified with edgeR on replicate PBMC samples, with the criteria of FDR below 0.01 and a log2 fold change above 5 up to day 15. Bulk clonotypes were assigned CD4 or CD8 identity according to which sequenced CD4 or CD8 repertoire held them at higher abundance. The public reads were run again by TCRdb, first through fastp at Q25 and then through MiXCR, and only productive beta chains were kept. Identical CDR3 proteins give one entry, which carries the most common genes and DNA. The V and J calls and clone size are TCRdb's, not the authors'. Across this sample there are approximately 250,000 distinct CDR3 sequences, with roughly 5.2% seen only once. The ten largest clonotypes hold less than 3.5% of the sample.

Paper-wide results and their limitations: After the booster, most of the clones that had expanded following primary vaccination were detected again (just under 97% of CD4 and around 90% of CD8), which suggests that memory was broadly maintained. Computational filtering was needed because FACS-sorted repertoires could contain abundant contaminating clonotypes from the bulk population. Compared with the primary T-cell response, the secondary T-cell response was faster but weaker, reaching its peak on day 5 rather than on day 15. A small fraction of clonotypes showed up in both the CD4 and CD8 compartments, probably as a result of convergent recombination. Because the study included only two donors, the extent to which the findings can be generalized is limited.

The sample's treatment or condition label is to be understood as: live attenuated yellow fever vaccine strain. PBMCs were isolated from peripheral blood using a standard Ficoll-Paque protocol. CD4 and CD8 T-cell fractions were isolated with Dynabeads CD4 and CD8 positive selection kits. TriZol was used to extract RNA from bulk PBMCs, CD4 and CD8 fractions, and dextramer-positive and dextramer-negative fractions. This TCR derives from a man between 18 and 29 years old who received the YFV17D yellow fever vaccine. Source: CD4+ T cells sorted from PBMCs, taken on the day of the yellow fever booster vaccination.

CDR3 loop: CSAKWGAGKGTQYF. In nucleotides, the sequence is TGCAGTGCTAAGTGGGGCGCCGGGAAGGGGACCCAGTACTTC. Recombination joined TRBV20-1 with TRBJ2-5; the D region is possibly TRBD1 or TRBD2, each matching across 5 bases. The CDR3 spans 14 residues, from the cysteine through the phenylalanine. The retained sequence is limited to the CDR3, 42 bases, with the frame set at the first base. A distance of 19 bases separates the germline ends of V and J, which lose 4 bases and 7 bases respectively. CDR1 and CDR2 (DFQATT, SNEGSKA) derive from the germline V gene (reference sequence).